The 10 T cell receptor beta chains presented below share a single source sample, sequenced in a study of cytomegalovirus exposure and HLA in healthy donors. Generated by immunoSEQ multiplex PCR, the TCRdb table keeps only in-frame clones and is missing some. The table shows 260,000 or so clones, with roughly 89% occurring only once. The sample comprised PBMCs. These receptors all stem from a man younger than 30 in good health and CMV-seronegative.

V and J are TRBV5-1 and TRBJ2-5; D not resolved. From germline, CDR1 is SGHRS and CDR2 YFSETQ. Deletions cut 0 bases from V and 2 bases from J, with 5 bases between. This CDR3 has 13 residues. In DNA form, the CDR3 reads TGCGCCAGCAGCTTGGACAGACAAGAGACCCAGTACTTC. Its protein product is CASSLDRQETQYF.

The V gene is TRBV27, the J gene TRBJ2-6, with TRBD1 as a possible D gene (5 bases). From germline, CDR1 is MNHEY and CDR2 SMNVEV (reference sequence). This CDR3 comprises 14 residues. V was trimmed by 7 bases and J by 2 bases, leaving 9 bases between them. As DNA, the CDR3 is TGTGCCAGCACCCCCAGGGCTGGGGCCAACGTCCTGACTTTC. Protein product: CASTPRAGANVLTF.

The chain joins TRBV28 to TRBJ2-4, with D maybe TRBD2 (6 bases). CDR1 is MDHEN and CDR2 is SYDVKM in the germline V gene. Between the trimmed V and J ends, which lost 8 bases and 2 bases, there was a span of 13 bases. This CDR3 has 14 amino acids. The CDR3, as DNA: TGTGCCAGCCGGGAGCTCCACTCCAAAAACATTCAGTACTTC. This encodes CASRELHSKNIQYF.

The rearrangement links TRBV7-3 to TRBJ2-5; perhaps TRBD1 as D (5 bases). CDR3 length: 14 amino acids. Germline V gives CDR1 SGHTA, CDR2 FQGTGA. V was cut by 0 bases and J by 5 bases, with 10 bases left in between. CDR3 amino acids: CASSLTPGLETQYF. CDR3 DNA: TGTGCCAGCAGCTTAACCCCAGGGCTCGAGACCCAGTACTTC.

This sequence joins TRBV5-6 and TRBJ2-1; D is possibly TRBD2 (5 bases). The CDR3 is 14 amino acids. Germline values: CDR1 SGHDT, CDR2 YYEEEE. V shed 4 bases and J shed 0 bases, with 8 bases lying between them. The CDR3 coding sequence is TGTGCCAGCAGCAGCGGATACTCCTACAATGAGCAGTTCTTC. It codes for CASSSGYSYNEQFF.

This chain links TRBV29-1 with TRBJ2-1; D might be TRBD2 (6 bases). This CDR3 has 13 residues. Germline assignment: CDR1 SQVTM and CDR2 ANQGSEA. Trimming took 7 bases from V and 10 from J, leaving 20 bases between them. The CDR3 DNA sequence: TGCAGCGGGAACGGTATGGGACTCGGCGAGCAGTTCTTC. Its translation: CSGNGMGLGEQFF.

This rearrangement joins TRBV6-5 to TRBJ2-1; D unresolved. Per germline, CDR1 MNHEY and CDR2 SVGAGI. This CDR3 has 13 residues. V lost 3 bases, J lost 4 bases, and 7 bases lay in between. CDR3 nucleotides: TGTGCCAGCAGTTATACACAGTACAATGAGCAGTTCTTC. It yields the protein CASSYTQYNEQFF.

This chain connects TRBV19 to TRBJ2-7; a possible D gene is TRBD1 (6 bases). This CDR3 spans 17 amino acids. V was pared by 6 bases and J by 5 bases, with 26 bases between. From germline, CDR1 is LNHDA and CDR2 SQIVND (reference sequence). The CDR3 nucleotides are TGTGCCAGTAGGGCCAGGGGTGCTCCGGACGGTTACGACGAGCAGTACTTC. This codes for CASRARGAPDGYDEQYF.

V and J are TRBV7-2 and TRBJ2-7; D not resolved. V was pared by 1 base and J by 3 bases, with 16 bases between. The CDR3 runs 16 residues. Germline loops: CDR1 SGHTA, CDR2 FQGNSA. The CDR3 loop is CASSLGGHILDYEQYF. CDR3 coding DNA: TGTGCCAGCAGCTTAGGCGGCCATATCCTAGACTACGAGCAGTACTTC. Together with reference TRBV7-2 and TRBJ2-7, the CDR3 gives the full variable domain: GAGVSQSPSNKVTEKGKDVELRCDPISGHTALYWYRQSLGQGLEFLIYFQGNSAPDKSGLPSDRFSAERTGGSVSTLTIQRTQQEDSAVYLCASSLGGHILDYEQYFGPGTRLTVT.

This rearrangement joins TRBV28 to TRBJ1-1; D might be TRBD1 (5 bases). The CDR3 has 14 residues. V gave up 5 bases and J gave up 1 base, with 11 bases separating them. Germline-derived CDR1 and CDR2 are MDHEN and SYDVKM. For the CDR3, the DNA is TGTGCCAGCAGTCTGACAGTTCAGAACACTGAAGCTTTCTTT. It yields the protein CASSLTVQNTEAFF.